These 27 T cell receptor beta chains were all obtained from the same sample, sequenced in a study of shared clonotypes between healthy human individuals (dated by TCRdb to the early 2020s). Libraries came from the immunoSEQ multiplex PCR assay. In TCRdb, the immuneACCESS table is reduced to in-frame sequences with V and J assigned. These tables do not hold every clone; where another copy was compared, an unresolved V gene accounts for under half, and the others remain unexplained. The sample table contains millions of clones; only one count was recorded for roughly nine tenths of them. The ten top clones hold under 0.15% of the sample. The sequencing sample was made of naive CD4+ T cells sorted from blood. Reading the label with the study, this specimen's cell subset or site is: CD45RA+ positively selected. These receptors all stem from a man aged 18-30 years in good health.

This chain joins TRBV28 and TRBJ1-2, with 9 bases matching TRBD1. The junction had 16 bases not matched to a gene; V was cut back by 7 bases and J by 10 bases. The V gene's germline CDR1 is MDHEN and CDR2 SYDVKM. The CDR3 is made up of 15 amino acids. CDR3 region: CASIPRGQGRLDYTF. As DNA, the CDR3 is TGTGCCAGCATCCCCCGGGGACAGGGCCGCCTCGACTACACCTTC.

The CDR3: CASSLEARGLVGGELFF. Here the CDR3 DNA reads TGCGCCAGCAGCTTGGAGGCCAGGGGGCTTGTGGGCGGGGAGCTGTTTTTT. V and J are TRBV5-1 and TRBJ2-2, with 8 bases aligning to TRBD1. The CDR3 length is 17 residues. CDR1 SGHRS and CDR2 YFSETQ come from the germline V gene. Trimming cost V 0 bases and J 7 bases; bases outside gene matches: 11.

This chain connects TRBV7-9 to TRBJ1-1, with 7 positions matching TRBD1. The CDR3 covers 15 residues. Germline loops: CDR1 SEHNR, CDR2 FQNEAQ (reference sequence). After removal of 5 bases from V and 5 bases from J, the junction contained 11 bases not matched to a gene. The CDR3: CASSPPGGAWTEAFF. The CDR3 DNA reads TGTGCCAGCAGCCCCCCAGGGGGGGCTTGGACTGAAGCTTTCTTT.

This clone was recorded only once. This chain uses TRBV10-3 with TRBJ2-3; D unclear. CDR3 length: 14 residues. The V end lost 0 bases, the J end lost 0 bases, and 4 bases lay between the germline ends. Germline CDR1 is ENHRY and CDR2 is SYGVKD. The CDR3 DNA sequence: TGTGCCATCAGTGAGTCACCTAGCACAGATACGCAGTATTTT. It yields the protein CAISESPSTDTQYF.

DNA of the CDR3: TGTGCCAGCAGCTTGGATGTGGGTCAAGAGACCCAGTACTTC. As protein: CASSLDVGQETQYF. The chain combines TRBV5-6 with TRBJ2-5; D gene unclear. Germline-derived CDR1 and CDR2 are SGHDT and YYEEEE. The CDR3 consists of 14 residues. Trimming pared 0 bases from V and 2 bases from J, leaving 8 bases between.

The chain carries TRBV5-1 and TRBJ2-5; 7 bases are a match to TRBD1. The CDR3 has 15 residues. The junction had 8 bases not matched to a gene; V was cut back by 4 bases and J by 2 bases. Germline CDR1 SGHRS, CDR2 YFSETQ. The CDR3 region is CASSGQANQQETQYF. In nucleotides, the CDR3 is TGCGCCAGCAGCGGACAGGCAAATCAACAAGAGACCCAGTACTTC.

The chain joins TRBV9 to TRBJ1-5; tentatively, D is TRBD1 (5 bases). Trimming removed 1 base at V and 0 bases at J, with 20 bases between. Germline-derived CDR1 and CDR2 are SGDLS and YYNGEE. The CDR3 covers 19 residues. The CDR3 sequence: CASSVKGSRSFSSNQPQHF. Here the CDR3 DNA reads TGTGCCAGCAGCGTAAAGGGGAGCCGGTCGTTTAGTAGCAATCAGCCCCAGCATTTT.

V is TRBV5-6 and J is TRBJ1-5, with D maybe TRBD1 (5 bases). V lost 2 bases to trimming and J lost 0 bases, with 12 bases between them. The length of the CDR3 is 16 residues. The germline V gene encodes CDR1 SGHDT and CDR2 YYEEEE. Here the CDR3 reads CASSFPGGFSNQPQHF. As DNA, the CDR3 is TGTGCCAGCAGCTTCCCCGGGGGTTTTAGCAATCAGCCCCAGCATTTT.

The chain has TRBV6-1 and TRBJ2-5; possible D gene TRBD1, 6 bases. The V end was cut by 6 bases, the J end by 4 bases, with 12 bases between. This CDR3 has 13 amino acids. CDR1 MNHNS and CDR2 SASEGT come from the germline V gene. As DNA, the CDR3 is TGTGCCAGCAGGGGAACAGGGTCAGAGACCCAGTACTTC. As protein: CASRGTGSETQYF.

The chain carries TRBV27 and TRBJ2-2; perhaps TRBD2 as D (6 bases). The V and J ends lost 8 bases and 5 bases respectively, with 12 bases between them. The CDR3 is 13 residues long. Germline V gene data show CDR1 as MNHEY and CDR2 as SMNVEV (reference sequence). CDR3: CASSRGGTGELFF. CDR3 nucleotide sequence: TGTGCCAGCTCCCGGGGAGGTACCGGGGAGCTGTTTTTT.

CDR3 in amino acids: CAWSGDRGLGDTQYF. The CDR3 DNA sequence: TGTGCCTGGAGCGGGGACAGGGGGCTTGGAGATACGCAGTATTTT. The gene calls are TRBV30 and TRBJ2-3; 12 bases line up with TRBD1. The CDR3 extends over 15 amino acids. The ends lost 3 bases at V and 5 bases at J; junction bases unmatched: 6. The V gene's germline CDR1 is GTSNPN and CDR2 SVGIG (reference sequence).

Concerning this clone: Different DNA sequences within this sample yield the same CDR3. This rearrangement joins TRBV27 to TRBJ1-5, with D perhaps TRBD1 (6 bases). Germline lookup yields CDR1 MNHEY and CDR2 SMNVEV (reference sequence). The CDR3 is 14 amino acids. The V gene lost 6 bases and the J gene lost 1 base, with 10 bases spanning the gap. CDR3: CASSQGLSNQPQHF. The CDR3 nucleotides are TGTGCCAGCAGCCAGGGGTTGAGCAATCAGCCCCAGCATTTT.

The chain uses TRBV27 and TRBJ1-2; 7 bases map to TRBD1. The CDR3 is made up of 14 amino acids. Trimming took 6 bases from V and 4 from J; bases not matched to a gene: 8. CDR1 MNHEY and CDR2 SMNVEV come from the germline V gene (reference sequence). This CDR3 reads CASRPTGVGYGYTF. CDR3 DNA: TGTGCCAGCAGACCTACAGGGGTGGGCTATGGCTACACCTTC.

The V gene is TRBV19, the J gene TRBJ2-7; 9 positions match TRBD1. Unmatched junction bases numbered 9, after V lost 1 base and J lost 5 bases. Germline assignment: CDR1 LNHDA and CDR2 SQIVND (reference sequence). This CDR3 has 16 residues. The CDR3: CASSIAPGTGYHEQYF. For the CDR3, the DNA is TGTGCCAGTAGTATAGCCCCCGGGACAGGGTACCACGAGCAGTACTTC.

The chain combines TRBV5-1 with TRBJ1-1; possibly TRBD1 for D (6 bases). Looked up from germline, CDR1 is SGHRS and CDR2 is YFSETQ. V gave up 0 bases and J gave up 4 bases, with 13 bases separating them. The CDR3 length is 15 residues. The DNA for the CDR3 is TGCGCCAGCAGCTTGGCCGGGGGCAGGCCCACTGAAGCTTTCTTT. Translation: CASSLAGGRPTEAFF.

The chain couples TRBV5-1 to TRBJ2-1; the D gene is possibly TRBD2 (5 bases). The CDR3 has 15 residues. The germline V and J ends were trimmed by 0 bases and 7 bases, with 14 bases remaining between them. The germline V gene has CDR1 SGHRS and CDR2 YFSETQ. CDR3 protein: CASSLEAVPGNEQFF. CDR3 DNA sequence: TGCGCCAGCAGCTTGGAAGCGGTACCGGGGAATGAGCAGTTCTTC.

This clone was counted a single time. Other DNA sequences in the sample encode the same CDR3. The rearrangement uses TRBV14 and TRBJ2-2; the D is unclear. The V gene's germline CDR1 is SGHDN and CDR2 FVKESK. The CDR3 runs 14 residues. Between the trimmed V and J ends, which lost 1 base and 1 base, there was a span of 4 bases. CDR3 coding DNA: TGTGCCAGCAGCCAAGTCCGGAACACCGGGGAGCTGTTTTTT. Its translation is CASSQVRNTGELFF.

The rearrangement links TRBV30 to TRBJ1-1, with 9 bases aligning to TRBD1. Trimming cost V 3 bases and J 5 bases; bases outside gene matches: 13. From germline, CDR1 is GTSNPN and CDR2 SVGIG (reference sequence). The length of the CDR3 is 16 residues. In DNA, the CDR3 is TGTGCCTGGAGGCTAAGGGGGGGACAGGGAGATACTGAAGCTTTCTTT. Translating gives CAWRLRGGQGDTEAFF.

The rearrangement links TRBV28 to TRBJ2-7, with 9 bases lining up with TRBD1. Looked up from germline, CDR1 is MDHEN and CDR2 is SYDVKM. The CDR3 length is 15 residues. The ends lost 3 bases at V and 5 bases at J; junction bases unmatched: 8. CDR3 loop: CASSFRDRAAHEQYF. The DNA of the CDR3 is TGTGCCAGCAGTTTCCGGGACAGGGCGGCACACGAGCAGTACTTC. Together with reference TRBV28 and TRBJ2-7, the CDR3 gives the full variable domain: DVKVTQSSRYLVKRTGEKVFLECVQDMDHENMFWYRQDPGLGLRLIYFSYDVKMKEKGDIPEGYSVSREKKERFSLILESASTNQTSMYLCASSFRDRAAHEQYFGPGTRLTVT.

The V and J genes are TRBV7-2 and TRBJ1-1, with 9 bases that match TRBD1. Germline values: CDR1 SGHTA, CDR2 FQGNSA. V lost 4 bases and J lost 4; bases outside the gene matches: 16. This CDR3 has 18 amino acids. For the CDR3, the DNA is TGTGCCAGCAGCTCACGAGAACAGGGGGCCCTTAGGATCACTGAAGCTTTCTTT. Its protein product is CASSSREQGALRITEAFF.

The V and J genes are TRBV4-1 and TRBJ2-7; no reliable D call. V dropped 2 bases and J dropped 2 bases, with 10 bases sitting between them. Germline-derived CDR1 and CDR2 are MGHRA and YSYEKL. This CDR3 contains 14 residues. The CDR3 bases are TGCGCCAGCAGCCAAAGGATAGGTCCCTACGAGCAGTACTTC. This gives the protein CASSQRIGPYEQYF.

The chain uses TRBV2 and TRBJ1-5; D not resolved. V shed 4 bases and J shed 5 bases, with 12 bases lying between them. The CDR3 sequence is 14 residues long. Germline assignment: CDR1 SNHLY and CDR2 FYNNEI. CDR3 in amino acids: CASSVVGVHQPQHF. Here the CDR3 DNA reads TGTGCCAGCAGTGTCGTTGGGGTTCATCAGCCCCAGCATTTT.

This clone appeared once. J is TRBJ1-2 and V is TRBV29-1, with a possible D match to TRBD1 (6 bases). Trimming left V 5 bases short and J 1 base short, with 11 bases between. The CDR3 contains 13 residues. Germline V gives CDR1 SQVTM, CDR2 ANQGSEA. CDR3 region: CSVRTDLNYGYTF. CDR3 sequence (DNA): TGCAGCGTTCGGACAGACCTTAACTATGGCTACACCTTC.

This chain joins TRBV25-1 and TRBJ1-5, with D maybe TRBD1 (5 bases). The CDR3 length is 14 residues. Germline CDR1 is MGHDK and CDR2 is SYGVNS. Trimming left V 5 bases short and J 0 bases short, with 8 bases between. Written as DNA, the CDR3 is TGTGCCAGCAGTACGGGGGGTAGCAATCAGCCCCAGCATTTT. Amino acid sequence: CASSTGGSNQPQHF.

This clone was seen only once. V usage is TRBV5-1 and J usage is TRBJ2-5; 11 bases agree with TRBD2. The junction had 6 bases not matched to a gene; V was cut back by 4 bases and J by 4 bases. This CDR3 contains 15 residues. Germline values: CDR1 SGHRS, CDR2 YFSETQ. CDR3 DNA sequence: TGCGCCAGCAGCGAGTCGACTAGCGGGGCAGAGACCCAGTACTTC. Translation: CASSESTSGAETQYF. The full variable domain, with the rest looked up from reference TRBV5-1 and TRBJ2-5, is KAGVTQTPRYLIKTRGQQVTLSCSPISGHRSVSWYQQTPGQGLQFLFEYFSETQRNKGNFPGRFSGRQFSNSRSEMNVSTLELGDSALYLCASSESTSGAETQYFGPGTRLLVL.

The rearrangement links TRBV5-1 to TRBJ2-7, with 10 nucleotides matching TRBD1. V lost 1 base, J lost 6 bases, and 7 bases stayed unmatched. The CDR3 contains 15 residues. CDR1 is SGHRS, CDR2 YFSETQ, per germline. This CDR3 reads CASSLRDRGRGEQYF. The CDR3 coding sequence is TGCGCCAGCAGCTTGAGGGACAGGGGCCGCGGCGAGCAGTACTTC.

The chain has TRBV5-1 and TRBJ2-7, with TRBD2 as a possible D gene (6 bases). The CDR3 contains 16 residues. Trimming stripped 4 bases from V and 4 bases from J, with 21 bases between. Germline CDR1 and CDR2: SGHRS and YFSETQ. Here the CDR3 DNA reads TGCGCCAGCAGCGCACCCCGGGACTCAATCCGATACGAGCAGTACTTC. Protein: CASSAPRDSIRYEQYF.